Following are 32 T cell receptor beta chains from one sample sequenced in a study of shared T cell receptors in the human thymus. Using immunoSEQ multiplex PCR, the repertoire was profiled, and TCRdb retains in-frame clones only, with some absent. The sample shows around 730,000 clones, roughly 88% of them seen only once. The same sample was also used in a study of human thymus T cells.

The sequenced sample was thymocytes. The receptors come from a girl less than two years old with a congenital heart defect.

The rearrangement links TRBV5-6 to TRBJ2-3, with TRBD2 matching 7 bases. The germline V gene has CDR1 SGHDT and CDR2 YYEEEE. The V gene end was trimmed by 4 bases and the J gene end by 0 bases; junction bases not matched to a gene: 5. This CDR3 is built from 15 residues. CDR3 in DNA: TGTGCCAGCAGCCGTAAGCGGGGAAGCACAGATACGCAGTATTTT. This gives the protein CASSRKRGSTDTQYF.

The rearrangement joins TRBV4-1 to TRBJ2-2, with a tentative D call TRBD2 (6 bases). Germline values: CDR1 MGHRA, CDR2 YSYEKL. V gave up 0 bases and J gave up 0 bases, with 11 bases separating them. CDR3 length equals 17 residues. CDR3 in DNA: TGCGCCAGCAGCCAAGAAAGAGGGGACTCGAACACCGGGGAGCTGTTTTTT. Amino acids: CASSQERGDSNTGELFF.

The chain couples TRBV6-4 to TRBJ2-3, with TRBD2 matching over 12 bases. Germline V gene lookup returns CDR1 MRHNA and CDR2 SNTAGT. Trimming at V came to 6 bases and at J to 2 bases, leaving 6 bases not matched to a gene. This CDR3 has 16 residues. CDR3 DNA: TGTGCCAGCAGCGCACTAGCGGGGGGCTCCACAGATACGCAGTATTTT. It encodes CASSALAGGSTDTQYF.

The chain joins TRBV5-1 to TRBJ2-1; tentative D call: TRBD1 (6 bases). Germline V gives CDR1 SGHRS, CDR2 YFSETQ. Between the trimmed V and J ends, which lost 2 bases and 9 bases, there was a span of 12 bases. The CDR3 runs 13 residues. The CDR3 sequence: CASSLGTRGEQFF. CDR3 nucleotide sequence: TGCGCCAGCAGCTTAGGGACAAGAGGTGAGCAGTTCTTC. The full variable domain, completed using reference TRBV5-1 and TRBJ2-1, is KAGVTQTPRYLIKTRGQQVTLSCSPISGHRSVSWYQQTPGQGLQFLFEYFSETQRNKGNFPGRFSGRQFSNSRSEMNVSTLELGDSALYLCASSLGTRGEQFFGPGTRLTVL.

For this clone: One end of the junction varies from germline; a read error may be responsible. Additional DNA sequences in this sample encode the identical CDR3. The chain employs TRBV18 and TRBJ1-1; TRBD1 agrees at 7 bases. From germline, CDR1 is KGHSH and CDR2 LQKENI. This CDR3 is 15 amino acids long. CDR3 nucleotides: TGCGCCAGCTCACCGACGGGACAGACGAACACTGAAGCTTTCTTT. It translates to CASSPTGQTNTEAFF.

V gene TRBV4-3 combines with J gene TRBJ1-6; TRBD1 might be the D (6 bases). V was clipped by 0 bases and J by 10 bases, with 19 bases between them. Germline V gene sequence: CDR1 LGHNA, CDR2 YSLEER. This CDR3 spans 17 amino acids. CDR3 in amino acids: CASSQDLVGRGYSPLHF. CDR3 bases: TGCGCCAGCAGCCAAGATTTGGTCGGCAGGGGATACTCACCCCTCCACTTT.

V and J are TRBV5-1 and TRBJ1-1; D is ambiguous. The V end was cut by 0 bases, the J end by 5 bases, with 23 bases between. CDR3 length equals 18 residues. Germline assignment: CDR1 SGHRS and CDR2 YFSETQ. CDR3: CASSLVRSMVSPKTEAFF. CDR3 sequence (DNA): TGCGCCAGCAGCTTGGTTCGCAGTATGGTGTCGCCGAAAACTGAAGCTTTCTTT.

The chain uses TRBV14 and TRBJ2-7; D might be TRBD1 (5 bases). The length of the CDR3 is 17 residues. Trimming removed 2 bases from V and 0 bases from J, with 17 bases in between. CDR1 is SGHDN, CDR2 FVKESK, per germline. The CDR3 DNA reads TGTGCCAGCAGCCAAAGTGGACACCGTCCTAACTCCTACGAGCAGTACTTC. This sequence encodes CASSQSGHRPNSYEQYF.

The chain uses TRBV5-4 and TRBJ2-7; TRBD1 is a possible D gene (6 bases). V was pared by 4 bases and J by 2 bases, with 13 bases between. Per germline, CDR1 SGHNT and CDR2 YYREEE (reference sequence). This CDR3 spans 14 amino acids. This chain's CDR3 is CASSQTGYPYEQYF. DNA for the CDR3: TGTGCCAGCAGCCAGACAGGTTACCCCTACGAGCAGTACTTC. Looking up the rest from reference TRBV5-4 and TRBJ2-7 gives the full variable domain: ETGVTQSPTHLIKTRGQQVTLRCSSQSGHNTVSWYQQALGQGPQFIFQYYREEENGRGNFPPRFSGLQFPNYSSELNVNALELDDSALYLCASSQTGYPYEQYFGPGTRLTVT.

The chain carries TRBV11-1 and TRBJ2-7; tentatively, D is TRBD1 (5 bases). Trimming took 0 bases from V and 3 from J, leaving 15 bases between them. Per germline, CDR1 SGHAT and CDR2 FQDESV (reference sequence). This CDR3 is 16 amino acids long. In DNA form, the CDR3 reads TGTGCCAGCAGCTTAGCGCCCCAGGGCCTCCACTACGAGCAGTACTTC. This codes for CASSLAPQGLHYEQYF.

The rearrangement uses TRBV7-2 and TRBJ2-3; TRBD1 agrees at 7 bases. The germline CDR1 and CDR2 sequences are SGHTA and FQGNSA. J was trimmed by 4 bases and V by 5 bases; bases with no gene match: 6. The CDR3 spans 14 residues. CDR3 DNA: TGTGCCAGCAGCCAACACAGGGGCCCAGATACGCAGTATTTT. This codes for CASSQHRGPDTQYF.

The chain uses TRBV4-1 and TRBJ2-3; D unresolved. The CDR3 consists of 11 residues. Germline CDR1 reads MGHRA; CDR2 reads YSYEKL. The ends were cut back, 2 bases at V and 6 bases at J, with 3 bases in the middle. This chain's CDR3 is CASSQLDTQYF. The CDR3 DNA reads TGCGCCAGCAGCCAACTTGATACGCAGTATTTT.

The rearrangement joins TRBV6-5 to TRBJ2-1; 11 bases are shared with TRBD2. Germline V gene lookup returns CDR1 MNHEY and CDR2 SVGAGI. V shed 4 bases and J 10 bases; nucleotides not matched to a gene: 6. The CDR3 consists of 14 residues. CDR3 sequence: CASSFLSGGAEQFF. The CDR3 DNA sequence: TGTGCCAGCAGTTTTCTTAGCGGGGGGGCGGAGCAGTTCTTC.

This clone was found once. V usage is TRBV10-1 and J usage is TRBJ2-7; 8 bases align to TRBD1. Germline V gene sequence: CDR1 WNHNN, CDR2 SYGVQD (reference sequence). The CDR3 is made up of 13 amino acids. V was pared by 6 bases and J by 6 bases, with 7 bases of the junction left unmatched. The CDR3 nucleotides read TGCGCCAGCAGCACCGACAGGGGAAGCGAGCAGTACTTC. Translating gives CASSTDRGSEQYF.

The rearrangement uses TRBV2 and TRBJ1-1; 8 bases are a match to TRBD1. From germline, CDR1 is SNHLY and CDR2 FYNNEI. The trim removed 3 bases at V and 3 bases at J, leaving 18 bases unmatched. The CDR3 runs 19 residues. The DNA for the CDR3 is TGTGCCAGCAGTGAGCCTCGGACAGGGCGTAAGTCTGTCCACACTGAAGCTTTCTTT. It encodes CASSEPRTGRKSVHTEAFF.

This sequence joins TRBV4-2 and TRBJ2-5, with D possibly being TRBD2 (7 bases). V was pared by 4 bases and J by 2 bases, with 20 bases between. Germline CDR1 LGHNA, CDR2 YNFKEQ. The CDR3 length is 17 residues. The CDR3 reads CASSLGRGRGTQETQYF. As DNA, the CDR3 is TGTGCCAGCAGCCTTGGACGGGGGCGGGGGACTCAAGAGACCCAGTACTTC.

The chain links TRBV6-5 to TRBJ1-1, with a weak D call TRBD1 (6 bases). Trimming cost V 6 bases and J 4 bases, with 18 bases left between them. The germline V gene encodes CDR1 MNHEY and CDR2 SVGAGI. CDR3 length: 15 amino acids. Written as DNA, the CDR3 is TGTGCCAGCAGCTCCTACAGGGAAAGAACCACTGAAGCTTTCTTT. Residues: CASSSYRERTTEAFF.

The CDR3 reads CASRTPSVSDEQYF. Written as DNA, the CDR3 is TGTGCCAGCAGAACCCCGTCGGTTTCCGACGAGCAGTACTTC. The chain uses TRBV6-5 and TRBJ2-7; D is uncertain. Looked up from germline, CDR1 is MNHEY and CDR2 is SVGAGI. The CDR3 sequence is 14 residues long. V was shortened by 6 bases and J by 5 bases, with 17 bases between the two germline ends.

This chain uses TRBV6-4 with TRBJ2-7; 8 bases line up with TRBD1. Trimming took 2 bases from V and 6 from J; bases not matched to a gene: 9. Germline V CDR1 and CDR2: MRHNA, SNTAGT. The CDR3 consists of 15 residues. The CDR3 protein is CASSDPGQGSCEQYF. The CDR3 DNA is TGTGCCAGCAGTGACCCTGGACAGGGATCTTGCGAGCAGTACTTC.

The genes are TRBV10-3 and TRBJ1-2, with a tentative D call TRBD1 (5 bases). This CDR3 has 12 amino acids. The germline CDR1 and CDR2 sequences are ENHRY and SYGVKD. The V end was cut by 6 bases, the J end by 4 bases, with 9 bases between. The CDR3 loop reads CAISGDSYGYTF. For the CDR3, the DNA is TGTGCCATCAGCGGCGACAGCTATGGCTACACCTTC.

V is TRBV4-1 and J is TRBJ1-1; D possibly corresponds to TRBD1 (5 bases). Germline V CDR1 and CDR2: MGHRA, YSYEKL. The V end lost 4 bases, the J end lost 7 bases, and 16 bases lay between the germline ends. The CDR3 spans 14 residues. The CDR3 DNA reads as TGCGCCAGCAGCCTTACAGACCGCAGGGATGAAGCTTTCTTT. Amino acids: CASSLTDRRDEAFF.

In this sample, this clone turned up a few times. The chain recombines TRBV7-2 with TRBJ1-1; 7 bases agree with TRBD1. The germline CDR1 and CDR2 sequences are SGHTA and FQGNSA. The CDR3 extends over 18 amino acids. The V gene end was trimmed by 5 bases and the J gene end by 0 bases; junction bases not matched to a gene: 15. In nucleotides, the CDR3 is TGTGCCAGCAGCCCCCGGTGGCAGGGGGACTCCCTGAACACTGAAGCTTTCTTT. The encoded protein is CASSPRWQGDSLNTEAFF.

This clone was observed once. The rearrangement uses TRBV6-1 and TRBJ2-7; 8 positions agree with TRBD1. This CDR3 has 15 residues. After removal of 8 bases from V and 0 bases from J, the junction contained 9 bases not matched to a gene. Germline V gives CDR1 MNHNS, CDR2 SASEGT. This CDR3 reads CASRRTGSFSYEQYF. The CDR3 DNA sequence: TGTGCCAGCCGGCGGACAGGGTCGTTCTCCTACGAGCAGTACTTC.

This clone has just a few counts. CDR3 region: CASSCSRPIFYTF. The DNA of the CDR3 is TGTGCCAGCAGCTGCTCCCGCCCTATTTTCTACACCTTC. This sequence joins TRBV21-1 and TRBJ1-2. TRBV21-1 is recorded as a pseudogene. The length of the CDR3 is 13 residues.

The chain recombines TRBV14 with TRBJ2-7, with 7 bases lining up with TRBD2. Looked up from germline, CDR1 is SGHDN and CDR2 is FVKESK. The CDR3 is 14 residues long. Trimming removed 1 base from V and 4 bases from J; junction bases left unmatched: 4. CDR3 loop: CASSQGTRGYEQYF. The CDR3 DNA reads TGTGCCAGCAGCCAAGGCACGCGGGGGTACGAGCAGTACTTC.

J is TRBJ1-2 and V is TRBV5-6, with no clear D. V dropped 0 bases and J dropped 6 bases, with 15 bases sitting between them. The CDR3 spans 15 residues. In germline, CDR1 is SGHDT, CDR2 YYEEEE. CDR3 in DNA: TGTGCCAGCAGCTTGGTAAGATCTACTCCGAATGGCTACACCTTC. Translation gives CASSLVRSTPNGYTF.

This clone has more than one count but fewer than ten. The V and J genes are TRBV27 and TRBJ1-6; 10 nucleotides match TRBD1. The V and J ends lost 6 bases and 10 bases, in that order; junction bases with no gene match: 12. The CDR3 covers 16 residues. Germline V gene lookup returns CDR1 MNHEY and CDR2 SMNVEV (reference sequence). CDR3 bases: TGTGCCAGCAGACCCCTGGGACAGGGGTCGAGCTCACCCCTCCACTTT. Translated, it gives CASRPLGQGSSSPLHF.

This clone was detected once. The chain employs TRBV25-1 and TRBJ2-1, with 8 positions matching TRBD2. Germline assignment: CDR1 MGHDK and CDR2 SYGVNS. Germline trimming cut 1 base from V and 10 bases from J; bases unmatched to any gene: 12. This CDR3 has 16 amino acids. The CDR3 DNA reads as TGTGCCAGCAGTGAATCCCCCGTAGCGGGAATGGGGGAGCAGTTCTTC. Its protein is CASSESPVAGMGEQFF. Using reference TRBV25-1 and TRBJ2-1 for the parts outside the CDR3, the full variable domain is EADIYQTPRYLVIGTGKKITLECSQTMGHDKMYWYQQDPGMELHLIHYSYGVNSTEKGDLSSESTVSRIRTEHFPLTLESARPSHTSQYLCASSESPVAGMGEQFFGPGTRLTVL.

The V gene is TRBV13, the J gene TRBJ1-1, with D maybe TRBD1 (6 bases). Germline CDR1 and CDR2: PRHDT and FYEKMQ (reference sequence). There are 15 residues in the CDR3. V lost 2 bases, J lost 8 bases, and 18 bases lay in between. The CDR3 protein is CASSLSPRGTGEAFF. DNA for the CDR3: TGTGCCAGCAGCTTATCTCCCAGGGGAACAGGCGAAGCTTTCTTT.

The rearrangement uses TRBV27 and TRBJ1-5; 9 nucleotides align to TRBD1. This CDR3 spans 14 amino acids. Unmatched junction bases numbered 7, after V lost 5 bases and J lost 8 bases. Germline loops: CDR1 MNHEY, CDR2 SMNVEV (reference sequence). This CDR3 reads CASSRDRVSEPQHF. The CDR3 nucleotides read TGTGCCAGCAGTCGGGACAGGGTTTCGGAGCCCCAGCATTTT.

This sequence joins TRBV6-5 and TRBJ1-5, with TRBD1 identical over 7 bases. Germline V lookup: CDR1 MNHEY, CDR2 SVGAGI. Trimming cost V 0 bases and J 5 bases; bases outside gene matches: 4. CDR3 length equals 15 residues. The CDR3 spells CASSYSTGNDQPQHF. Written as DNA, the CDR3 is TGTGCCAGCAGTTACTCGACAGGGAACGATCAGCCCCAGCATTTT.

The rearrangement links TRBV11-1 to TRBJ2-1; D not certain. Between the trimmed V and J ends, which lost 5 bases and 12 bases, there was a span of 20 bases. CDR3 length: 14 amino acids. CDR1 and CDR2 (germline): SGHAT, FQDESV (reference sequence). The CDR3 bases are TGTGCCAGCAGCCCCCAGGTGGAACCCCAGTGGCAGTTCTTC. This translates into CASSPQVEPQWQFF. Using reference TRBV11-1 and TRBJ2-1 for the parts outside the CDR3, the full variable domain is EAEVAQSPRYKITEKSQAVAFWCDPISGHATLYWYRQILGQGPELLVQFQDESVVDDSQLPKDRFSAERLKGVDSTLKIQPAELGDSAMYLCASSPQVEPQWQFFGPGTRLTVL.